This T cell receptor beta chain was obtained from a study of cytomegalovirus exposure and HLA in healthy donors. Germline loops: CDR1 SGHRS, CDR2 YFSETQ. Trimming took off 4 bases at V and 9 bases at J, with 17 bases between the two ends. The CDR3 sequence is 14 residues long. The PCR ran on 60 Vbeta and 13 Jbeta primers. Sequencing used immunoSEQ multiplex PCR; TCRdb keeps in-frame clones, though not all of them. There are about 170,000 clones in the sample, with approximately 0.72% held by the top ten. The receptor comes from a woman aged 18-29 years in good health and CMV-seropositive. The chain couples TRBV5-1 to TRBJ2-1; a possible D gene is TRBD1 (6 bases). What was sequenced was PBMCs. Here the CDR3 DNA reads TGCGCCAGCAGCCCGCAGACAGGCTTCATTGAGCAGTTCTTC. It encodes CASSPQTGFIEQFF.